These 31 T cell receptor beta chains share one sample of origin, sequenced in a study of cytomegalovirus exposure and HLA in healthy donors. PCR amplification relied on 60 Vbeta primers (plus 13 Jbeta primers). This table comes from immunoSEQ multiplex PCR, and its TCRdb copy is limited to in-frame clones, with some not included. The data hold roughly 200,000 clones, with 60% to 80% observed a single time. Sequenced material: PBMCs. The receptors here all came from a woman in her twenties or thirties in good health and CMV-seropositive.

The chain carries TRBV28 and TRBJ2-3, with D tentatively TRBD2 (6 bases). Germline CDR1 MDHEN, CDR2 SYDVKM. The V end lost 6 bases, the J end lost 0 bases, and 10 bases lay between the germline ends. This CDR3 has 14 amino acids. The CDR3: CASRLGTSTDTQYF. As DNA, the CDR3 is TGTGCCAGCAGACTCGGGACTAGCACAGATACGCAGTATTTT.

The rearrangement uses TRBV11-3 and TRBJ2-3; 10 positions match TRBD1. The germline V gene has CDR1 SGHNT and CDR2 YENEEA. This CDR3 is built from 15 residues. J was trimmed by 2 bases and V by 5 bases; bases with no gene match: 4. The CDR3: CASSPRQGATDTQYF. The CDR3 nucleotides are TGTGCCAGCAGCCCCCGACAGGGGGCCACAGATACGCAGTATTTT.

The chain is built from TRBV10-2 and TRBJ1-5; D is unresolved. The CDR3 has 14 residues. Germline V gene sequence: CDR1 WSHSY, CDR2 SAAADI. V lost 6 bases and J lost 7, with 16 bases in between. In nucleotides, the CDR3 is TGCGCCAGCAGCGAGGGTCTCCTCGGGCAGCCCCAGCATTTT. The encoded protein is CASSEGLLGQPQHF.

The V call is TRBV28, the J call TRBJ2-7; weak D call: TRBD2 (6 bases). CDR1 and CDR2 (germline): MDHEN, SYDVKM. CDR3 length: 15 amino acids. V was pared by 4 bases and J by 1 base, with 14 bases between. The DNA of the CDR3 is TGTGCCAGCAGTTCCAGAGTCGGGGGATCCTACGAGCAGTACTTC. Translation: CASSSRVGGSYEQYF.

CDR3 DNA sequence: TGTGCCAGCAGCTTGGGGGGCGGAAACACTGAAGCTTTCTTT. Its protein product is CASSLGGGNTEAFF. The chain has TRBV5-4 and TRBJ1-1; D is perhaps TRBD1 (5 bases). V was trimmed by 0 bases and J by 2 bases, leaving 8 bases between them. Per germline, CDR1 SGHNT and CDR2 YYREEE (reference sequence). The CDR3 runs to 14 residues.

The DNA of the CDR3 is TGTGCCTGGAGTGTATCCGGGTTGGAGACCCAGTACTTC. Protein: CAWSVSGLETQYF. The rearrangement uses TRBV30 and TRBJ2-5; D is unresolved. CDR3 size: 13 residues. Trimming stripped 0 bases from V and 5 bases from J, with 10 bases between. Germline V gene data show CDR1 as GTSNPN and CDR2 as SVGIG (reference sequence). Using reference TRBV30 and TRBJ2-5 for the parts outside the CDR3, the full variable domain is SQTIHQWPATLVQPVGSPLSLECTVEGTSNPNLYWYRQAAGRGLQLLFYSVGIGQISSEVPQNLSASRPQDRQFILSSKKLLLSDSGFYLCAWSVSGLETQYFGPGTRLLVL.

This chain connects TRBV9 to TRBJ1-3, with D perhaps TRBD1 (5 bases). From germline, CDR1 is SGDLS and CDR2 YYNGEE. Trimming left V 2 bases short and J 0 bases short, with 6 bases between. The CDR3 spans 14 residues. The CDR3 DNA follows: TGTGCCAGCAGCGTGCAGGGCTCTGGAAACACCATATATTTT. It encodes CASSVQGSGNTIYF.

The rearrangement uses TRBV11-3 and TRBJ2-2; 7 bases are shared with TRBD1. With 1 base clipped from V and 5 bases from J, the junction kept 7 bases outside the gene matches. CDR3 length: 16 residues. The germline gives CDR1 SGHNT, CDR2 YENEEA. As DNA, the CDR3 is TGTGCCAGCAGCTTAGGGACAGGCGGCCGGACCGGGGAGCTGTTTTTT. It specifies CASSLGTGGRTGELFF.

This chain joins TRBV19 and TRBJ2-2; a weak D match, TRBD1 (5 bases). Germline CDR1 is LNHDA and CDR2 is SQIVND (reference sequence). V lost 7 bases to trimming and J lost 3 bases, with 15 bases between them. This CDR3 spans 15 amino acids. DNA of the CDR3: TGTGCCAGTAAATATTCAGGGTACGACACCGGGGAGCTGTTTTTT. Translating gives CASKYSGYDTGELFF.

V gene TRBV25-1 combines with J gene TRBJ2-5, with 8 positions matching TRBD2. V shed 2 bases and J 3 bases; nucleotides not matched to a gene: 2. CDR3 length: 14 residues. Germline values: CDR1 MGHDK, CDR2 SYGVNS. The CDR3 protein is CASSEPGGKETQYF. The CDR3 coding sequence is TGTGCCAGCAGTGAACCGGGAGGGAAAGAGACCCAGTACTTC.

V and J are TRBV25-1 and TRBJ1-1, with a weak D call TRBD1 (6 bases). V gave up 8 bases and J gave up 6 bases, with 10 bases separating them. Germline V gene sequence: CDR1 MGHDK, CDR2 SYGVNS. The CDR3 covers 11 residues. The CDR3 spells CASHRAAEAFF. DNA for the CDR3: TGTGCCAGCCACAGGGCGGCTGAAGCTTTCTTT.

The chain uses TRBV9 and TRBJ2-1; D not certain. The V and J ends lost 0 bases and 8 bases respectively, with 18 bases between them. The CDR3 has 16 residues. Germline V CDR1 and CDR2: SGDLS, YYNGEE. The CDR3 DNA sequence: TGTGCCAGCAGCGTAGATCCCGCTTACGGGTGGGATGAGCAGTTCTTC. Translated: CASSVDPAYGWDEQFF.

This clone showed up just once. This chain uses TRBV28 with TRBJ2-3; 8 positions match TRBD1. The CDR3 spans 14 residues. Germline loops: CDR1 MDHEN, CDR2 SYDVKM. The ends lost 8 bases at V and 1 base at J; junction bases unmatched: 5. CDR3: CASSPTGGTDTQYF. In nucleotides, the CDR3 is TGTGCCAGCTCTCCGACAGGGGGCACAGATACGCAGTATTTT.

This rearrangement joins TRBV6-6 to TRBJ2-5; D may be TRBD2 (5 bases). Looked up from germline, CDR1 is MNHNY and CDR2 is SVGAGI (reference sequence). With 7 bases removed from V and 5 bases from J, the gap between germline ends came to 11 bases. This CDR3 comprises 12 residues. This CDR3 reads CASTGSRETQYF. In DNA form, the CDR3 reads TGTGCCAGCACGGGGTCTAGGGAGACCCAGTACTTC.

The chain is built from TRBV20-1 and TRBJ2-7, with a possible D match to TRBD1 (5 bases). Germline V CDR1 and CDR2: DFQATT, SNEGSKA (reference sequence). The CDR3 is 11 amino acids. The CDR3 reads CSAGWDYEQYF. As DNA, the CDR3 is TGCAGCGCAGGGTGGGATTACGAGCAGTACTTC.

The rearrangement joins TRBV11-2 to TRBJ1-4; TRBD1 matches at 7 bases. From germline, CDR1 is SGHAT and CDR2 FQNNGV. The CDR3 length is 15 residues. The V and J ends lost 5 bases and 0 bases, in that order; junction bases with no gene match: 3. CDR3 residues: CASSPGQATNEKLFF. The CDR3 DNA reads TGTGCCAGCAGCCCAGGACAGGCAACTAATGAAAAACTGTTTTTT.

The sample holds a few counts of this clone. This chain connects TRBV19 to TRBJ2-5; 10 nucleotides align to TRBD2. Germline loops: CDR1 LNHDA, CDR2 SQIVND (reference sequence). The ends lost 2 bases at V and 11 bases at J; junction bases unmatched: 8. This CDR3 contains 14 residues. The CDR3: CASSILAGAGEQYF. The CDR3 DNA reads as TGTGCCAGTAGTATACTAGCGGGAGCAGGGGAGCAGTACTTC. The entire variable domain, with the rest obtained from reference TRBV19 and TRBJ2-5, is as follows: DGGITQSPKYLFRKEGQNVTLSCEQNLNHDAMYWYRQDPGQGLRLIYYSQIVNDFQKGDIAEGYSVSREKKESFPLTVTSAQKNPTAFYLCASSILAGAGEQYFGPGTRLLVL.

This chain connects TRBV7-2 to TRBJ1-5; D gene unclear. The CDR3 extends over 18 amino acids. The V gene's germline CDR1 is SGHTA and CDR2 FQGNSA. Trimming cost V 5 bases and J 0 bases, with 20 bases left between them. CDR3 residues: CASSPTYKPSYSNQPQHF. The DNA for the CDR3 is TGTGCCAGCAGCCCCACCTATAAGCCCTCTTATAGCAATCAGCCCCAGCATTTT.

The gene calls are TRBV11-3 and TRBJ2-3; TRBD1 might be the D (6 bases). The germline V and J ends were trimmed by 8 bases and 4 bases, with 16 bases remaining between them. CDR3 length equals 14 residues. The V gene's germline CDR1 is SGHNT and CDR2 YENEEA. CDR3: CASGSGEGADTQYF. As DNA, the CDR3 is TGTGCCAGCGGATCAGGGGAAGGAGCAGATACGCAGTATTTT.

This clone appeared a few times. This chain links TRBV9 with TRBJ2-5; D remains unclear. The CDR3 is 14 residues long. Germline CDR1 is SGDLS and CDR2 is YYNGEE. V lost 2 bases and J 1 base, leaving 9 bases between the germline ends. CDR3 region: CASSVGSFQETQYF. CDR3 nucleotide sequence: TGTGCCAGCAGCGTGGGCAGTTTCCAAGAGACCCAGTACTTC.

Only one count was recorded for this clone. The chain joins TRBV2 to TRBJ1-1; 7 bases align to TRBD1. This CDR3 is 14 amino acids long. J was trimmed by 5 bases and V by 2 bases; bases with no gene match: 5. CDR1 and CDR2 (germline): SNHLY, FYNNEI. The CDR3 loop reads CASSESGGETEAFF. As DNA, the CDR3 is TGTGCCAGCAGTGAATCAGGGGGTGAAACTGAAGCTTTCTTT. Full variable domain (outside the CDR3, taken from reference TRBV2 and TRBJ1-1): EPEVTQTPSHQVTQMGQEVILRCVPISNHLYFYWYRQILGQKVEFLVSFYNNEISEKSEIFDDQFSVERPDGSNFTLKIRSTKLEDSAMYFCASSESGGETEAFFGQGTRLTVV.

This clone came up a few times. The rearrangement uses TRBV30 and TRBJ2-7; TRBD2 matches 7 bases. Germline V gene data show CDR1 as GTSNPN and CDR2 as SVGIG (reference sequence). The ends lost 3 bases at V and 1 base at J; junction bases unmatched: 3. The CDR3 totals 13 residues. The CDR3 protein is CAWRRTSSYEQYF. The CDR3 DNA reads TGTGCCTGGAGAAGGACTAGTTCCTACGAGCAGTACTTC.

This rearrangement joins TRBV21-1 to TRBJ2-7; the table's TRBD1 call for D was not verified on the DNA. TRBV21-1 is designated a pseudogene. The CDR3 length is 14 residues. CDR3: CASSSRQGPYEQYF. In DNA form, the CDR3 reads TGTGCCAGCAGCTCCCGACAGGGTCCCTACGAGCAGTACTTC.

This sequence joins TRBV30 and TRBJ1-3, with TRBD1 identical over 7 bases. With V trimmed by 6 bases and J by 1 base, 6 bases remained unmatched. The CDR3 sequence is 14 residues long. CDR1 and CDR2 (germline): GTSNPN, SVGIG (reference sequence). Written as DNA, the CDR3 is TGTGCCTGCCCCCAGACAGGGTCTGGAAACACCATATATTTT. This gives the protein CACPQTGSGNTIYF.

J is TRBJ2-7 and V is TRBV2, with 10 bases aligning to TRBD2. V was clipped by 4 bases and J by 2 bases; unmatched bases: 5. This CDR3 spans 15 amino acids. Germline V gene data show CDR1 as SNHLY and CDR2 as FYNNEI. The CDR3 DNA reads as TGTGCCAGCAGTGCTGGGACTAGCGAGACCTACGAGCAGTACTTC. The encoded protein is CASSAGTSETYEQYF.

The rearrangement joins TRBV5-1 to TRBJ2-1; 13 bases are shared with TRBD2. Germline CDR1 and CDR2: SGHRS and YFSETQ. The CDR3 is 16 residues long. The V and J ends lost 1 base and 12 bases, in that order; junction bases with no gene match: 10. Here the CDR3 reads CASSLTGTSGALAQFF. The CDR3 DNA reads as TGCGCCAGCAGCTTGACCGGGACTAGCGGGGCCTTGGCGCAGTTCTTC. The whole variable domain, filled in from reference TRBV5-1 and TRBJ2-1, reads KAGVTQTPRYLIKTRGQQVTLSCSPISGHRSVSWYQQTPGQGLQFLFEYFSETQRNKGNFPGRFSGRQFSNSRSEMNVSTLELGDSALYLCASSLTGTSGALAQFFGPGTRLTVL.

The chain joins TRBV2 to TRBJ1-4, with 8 positions matching TRBD1. The CDR3 consists of 16 residues. The ends lost 4 bases at V and 8 bases at J; junction bases unmatched: 12. Germline lookup yields CDR1 SNHLY and CDR2 FYNNEI. CDR3 protein: CASSALSQGAGEKLFF. The CDR3, as DNA: TGTGCCAGCAGTGCCCTCTCGCAGGGGGCCGGGGAAAAACTGTTTTTT. Using reference TRBV2 and TRBJ1-4 for the parts outside the CDR3, the full variable domain is EPEVTQTPSHQVTQMGQEVILRCVPISNHLYFYWYRQILGQKVEFLVSFYNNEISEKSEIFDDQFSVERPDGSNFTLKIRSTKLEDSAMYFCASSALSQGAGEKLFFGSGTQLSVL.

This chain links TRBV7-2 with TRBJ2-7, with 8 bases aligning to TRBD2. V was pared by 3 bases and J by 10 bases, with 17 bases of the junction left unmatched. CDR1 SGHTA and CDR2 FQGNSA come from the germline V gene. The CDR3 consists of 16 residues. The CDR3, as DNA: TGTGCCAGCAGCTTCTTCGGGGCGGGGGGCGTCGAGGATCAGTACTTC. Residues: CASSFFGAGGVEDQYF. The full variable domain, in which reference TRBV7-2 and TRBJ2-7 provide the parts outside the CDR3, is GAGVSQSPSNKVTEKGKDVELRCDPISGHTALYWYRQSLGQGLEFLIYFQGNSAPDKSGLPSDRFSAERTGGSVSTLTIQRTQQEDSAVYLCASSFFGAGGVEDQYFGPGTRLTVT.

The rearrangement links TRBV27 to TRBJ2-7; 9 nucleotides match TRBD1. The CDR3 contains 14 residues. V was pared by 6 bases and J by 3 bases, with 6 bases of the junction left unmatched. Germline CDR1 MNHEY, CDR2 SMNVEV (reference sequence). CDR3 DNA sequence: TGTGCCAGCAGCCGGGACAGGGACTACTACGAGCAGTACTTC. Protein: CASSRDRDYYEQYF.

The chain uses TRBV30 and TRBJ1-1; maybe TRBD1 (6 bases). Germline loops: CDR1 GTSNPN, CDR2 SVGIG (reference sequence). V lost 2 bases, J lost 3 bases, and 10 bases lay in between. The CDR3 contains 13 residues. The CDR3 DNA follows: TGTGCCTGGAGTTCCCAGGGGTACACTGAAGCTTTCTTT. Encoded protein: CAWSSQGYTEAFF. Full variable domain (outside the CDR3, taken from reference TRBV30 and TRBJ1-1): SQTIHQWPATLVQPVGSPLSLECTVEGTSNPNLYWYRQAAGRGLQLLFYSVGIGQISSEVPQNLSASRPQDRQFILSSKKLLLSDSGFYLCAWSSQGYTEAFFGQGTRLTVV.

The gene calls are TRBV2 and TRBJ2-1; TRBD2 matches 14 bases. CDR1 is SNHLY, CDR2 FYNNEI, per germline. After removal of 5 bases from V and 6 bases from J, the junction contained 15 bases not matched to a gene. The CDR3 spans 19 residues. As DNA, the CDR3 is TGTGCCAGCAGTAGCGAAGCCGGGACTAGCGGGAGTCTAATCAATGAGCAGTTCTTC. Translated: CASSSEAGTSGSLINEQFF. Based on the CDR3 plus reference TRBV2 and TRBJ2-1, the full variable domain is EPEVTQTPSHQVTQMGQEVILRCVPISNHLYFYWYRQILGQKVEFLVSFYNNEISEKSEIFDDQFSVERPDGSNFTLKIRSTKLEDSAMYFCASSSEAGTSGSLINEQFFGPGTRLTVL.